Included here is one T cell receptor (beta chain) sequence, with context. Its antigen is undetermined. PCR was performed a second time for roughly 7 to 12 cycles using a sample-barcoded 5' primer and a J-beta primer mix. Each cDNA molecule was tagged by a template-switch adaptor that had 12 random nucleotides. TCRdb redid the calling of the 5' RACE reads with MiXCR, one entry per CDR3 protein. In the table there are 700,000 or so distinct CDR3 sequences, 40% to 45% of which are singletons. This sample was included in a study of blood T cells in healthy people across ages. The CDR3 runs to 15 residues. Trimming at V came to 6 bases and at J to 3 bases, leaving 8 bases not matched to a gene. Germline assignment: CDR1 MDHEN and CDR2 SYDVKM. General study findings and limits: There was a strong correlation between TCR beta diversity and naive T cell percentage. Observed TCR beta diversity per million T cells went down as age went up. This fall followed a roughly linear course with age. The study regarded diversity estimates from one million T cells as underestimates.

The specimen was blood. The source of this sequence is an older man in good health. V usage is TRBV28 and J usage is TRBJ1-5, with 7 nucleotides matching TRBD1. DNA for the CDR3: TGTGCCAGCAGACTCGACAGGGTGGCCAATCAGCCCCAGCATTTT. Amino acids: CASRLDRVANQPQHF.